These 5 T cell receptor beta chains share one sample of origin, sequenced in a study of blood T cell repertoires in COVID-19. Libraries were prepared by immunoSEQ multiplex PCR; TCRdb keeps only in-frame clonotypes and omits some of them. The data contain under 500,000 clones, around 90% of them singletons. The specimen was PBMCs or T cells enriched from blood (not recorded which). These receptors were taken from a woman under 30 with acute COVID-19.

The rearrangement joins TRBV28 to TRBJ1-2, with TRBD1 identical over 8 bases. CDR1 MDHEN and CDR2 SYDVKM come from the germline V gene. V trimming: 5 bases; J trimming: 4 bases; junction bases outside the gene matches: 3. The CDR3 is 13 amino acids. Here the CDR3 DNA reads TGTGCCAGCAGTAAGGACAGGGTCTATGGCTACACCTTC. Its protein product is CASSKDRVYGYTF.

This clone was observed a few times. J is TRBJ2-4 and V is TRBV2, with no clear D. Trimming took 6 bases from V and 1 from J, leaving 10 bases between them. The CDR3 is made up of 14 amino acids. Germline CDR1 is SNHLY and CDR2 is FYNNEI. The CDR3 loop reads CASSDRVAKNIQYF. The CDR3 DNA is TGTGCCAGCAGCGATCGAGTCGCCAAAAACATTCAGTACTTC.

This chain connects TRBV14 to TRBJ1-1; D uncertain. The CDR3 length is 15 residues. V lost 0 bases and J 1 base, leaving 9 bases between the germline ends. Germline assignment: CDR1 SGHDN and CDR2 FVKESK. CDR3 protein: CASSQERFRNTEAFF. CDR3 nucleotides: TGTGCCAGCAGCCAAGAGAGGTTCAGGAACACTGAAGCTTTCTTT.

The V and J genes are TRBV2 and TRBJ2-1, with TRBD1 matching over 10 bases. Per germline, CDR1 SNHLY and CDR2 FYNNEI. This CDR3 comprises 15 residues. Trimming took 1 base from V and 4 from J; bases not matched to a gene: 1. Written as DNA, the CDR3 is TGTGCCAGCAGTGAAGAGGGACAGGGGTACAATGAGCAGTTCTTC. Protein product: CASSEEGQGYNEQFF.

This chain uses TRBV5-1 with TRBJ1-1; the match to TRBD1 covers 9 bases. The CDR3 covers 15 residues. Germline assignment: CDR1 SGHRS and CDR2 YFSETQ. Trimming removed 3 bases from V and 1 base from J; junction bases left unmatched: 4. CDR3 residues: CASSSGQGRNTEAFF. The DNA of the CDR3 is TGCGCCAGCAGCTCGGGACAGGGCCGGAACACTGAAGCTTTCTTT.